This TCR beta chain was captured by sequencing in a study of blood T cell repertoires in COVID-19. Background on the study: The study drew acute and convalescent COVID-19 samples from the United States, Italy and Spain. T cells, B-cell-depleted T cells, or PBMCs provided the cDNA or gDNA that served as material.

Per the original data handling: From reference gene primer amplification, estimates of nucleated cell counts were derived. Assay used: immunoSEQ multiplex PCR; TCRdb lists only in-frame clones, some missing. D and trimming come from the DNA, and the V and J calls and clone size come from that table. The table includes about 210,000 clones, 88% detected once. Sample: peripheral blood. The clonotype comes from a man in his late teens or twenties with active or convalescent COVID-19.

In DNA form, the CDR3 reads TGTGCCAGTAGTATGACAATTTATAATTCACCCCTCCACTTT. Translating gives CASSMTIYNSPLHF. The chain carries TRBV19 and TRBJ1-6; D unclear. The CDR3 extends over 14 amino acids. Looked up from germline, CDR1 is LNHDA and CDR2 is SQIVND (reference sequence). V was trimmed by 3 bases and J by 4 bases, leaving 7 bases between them.